These 14 T cell receptor beta chains came from one sample sequenced in a study of OX40 agonist ivuxolimab in advanced cancers. The repertoire was sequenced with immunoSEQ multiplex PCR; TCRdb's copy has only in-frame clones and lacks some. Among about 77,000 clones listed, roughly 80% were seen once. The source material was CD4+ or CD8+ T cells sorted from blood, sampled in a trial of the OX40 agonist ivuxolimab. The receptors originated from an adult with an advanced solid tumor such as melanoma, head and neck, liver or kidney cancer.

In its sample, this clone was seen a few times. This sequence joins TRBV7-9 and TRBJ2-7, with D unresolved. V lost 2 bases to trimming and J lost 7 bases, with 12 bases between them. The CDR3 is made up of 13 amino acids. Germline V gene data show CDR1 as SEHNR and CDR2 as FQNEAQ (reference sequence). This chain's CDR3 is CASSLSVVREQYF. The CDR3 DNA sequence: TGTGCCAGCAGCTTATCCGTAGTCCGGGAGCAGTACTTC.

The chain links TRBV4-1 to TRBJ1-1, with D possibly being TRBD1 (5 bases). The germline V gene has CDR1 MGHRA and CDR2 YSYEKL. V was cut by 4 bases and J by 1 base, with 16 bases left in between. CDR3 size: 16 residues. The CDR3 is CASSPTVRAWNTEAFF. CDR3 DNA sequence: TGCGCCAGCAGCCCGACGGTCAGGGCCTGGAACACTGAAGCTTTCTTT.

This clone was detected once. The chain recombines TRBV5-8 with TRBJ2-7, with D maybe TRBD2 (6 bases). Trimming took off 1 base at V and 0 bases at J, with 11 bases between the two ends. The length of the CDR3 is 15 residues. Germline V gene sequence: CDR1 SGHTS, CDR2 YDEGEE. The CDR3 region is CASSLRGAGSYEQYF. The CDR3 DNA reads as TGTGCCAGCAGCTTGAGGGGAGCGGGCTCCTACGAGCAGTACTTC.

The chain joins TRBV27 to TRBJ2-1; 7 positions agree with TRBD2. The CDR3 consists of 19 residues. The V gene's germline CDR1 is MNHEY and CDR2 SMNVEV (reference sequence). V was pared by 5 bases and J by 3 bases, with 19 bases of the junction left unmatched. The CDR3 region has the DNA TGTGCCAGCAGTCCAGGGTCGGGGACTAAGAAAAACGGCTACAATGAGCAGTTCTTC. It translates to CASSPGSGTKKNGYNEQFF.

This CDR3 is CASRSTSYEQYF. DNA for the CDR3: TGTGCCAGCCGGTCGACTAGCTACGAGCAGTACTTC. The chain carries TRBV6-6 and TRBJ2-7, with D perhaps TRBD2 (6 bases). Germline CDR1 is MNHNY and CDR2 is SVGAGI (reference sequence). Trimming took off 8 bases at V and 3 bases at J, with 11 bases between the two ends. This CDR3 is 12 amino acids long.

This chain links TRBV6-5 with TRBJ2-7; D uncertain. The CDR3 has 15 residues. Trimming shortened V by 0 bases and J by 3 bases, and 12 bases separated the two germline ends. Germline V gives CDR1 MNHEY, CDR2 SVGAGI. The CDR3 reads CASSYSKDHFYEQYF. Here the CDR3 DNA reads TGTGCCAGCAGTTACTCGAAGGACCACTTCTACGAGCAGTACTTC.

This clone was seen a few times. CDR3 bases: TGTGCCACCGGAGGATCCGGGACAGGGGCTACAAACTATGGCTACACCTTC. Encoded protein: CATGGSGTGATNYGYTF. The chain carries TRBV10-3 and TRBJ1-2, with 10 bases identical to TRBD1. CDR1 is ENHRY, CDR2 SYGVKD, per germline. With 10 bases clipped from V and 2 bases from J, the junction kept 16 bases outside the gene matches. There are 17 residues in the CDR3.

The V gene is TRBV4-1, the J gene TRBJ2-7; perhaps D is TRBD1 or TRBD2 (6 bases each). This CDR3 comprises 16 residues. The V and J ends lost 1 base and 3 bases respectively, with 16 bases between them. In germline, CDR1 is MGHRA, CDR2 YSYEKL. The CDR3 DNA reads TGCGCCAGCAGCCAAGCGGGGGCGGGTATAGGCTACGAGCAGTACTTC. It is translated as CASSQAGAGIGYEQYF.

This clone was detected once. The chain is built from TRBV19 and TRBJ2-7; D gene uncertain. V was shortened by 0 bases and J by 0 bases, with 9 bases between the two germline ends. CDR1 and CDR2 from the germline V gene are LNHDA and SQIVND (reference sequence). The CDR3 runs 15 residues. CDR3 region: CASSIELVSSYEQYF. CDR3 sequence (DNA): TGTGCCAGTAGTATAGAACTGGTTTCCTCCTACGAGCAGTACTTC.

J is TRBJ2-1 and V is TRBV9, with TRBD2 matching 12 bases. Germline V gene sequence: CDR1 SGDLS, CDR2 YYNGEE. The CDR3 loop spans 16 amino acids. The V gene end was trimmed by 4 bases and the J gene end by 3 bases; junction bases not matched to a gene: 5. The chain's CDR3 is CASSPRLAGVYNEQFF. The CDR3 bases are TGTGCCAGCAGCCCGAGACTAGCGGGGGTCTACAATGAGCAGTTCTTC.

The chain is built from TRBV6-4 and TRBJ2-1; 12 nucleotides align to TRBD2. This CDR3 is 15 amino acids long. Looked up from germline, CDR1 is MRHNA and CDR2 is SNTAGT. Trimming at V came to 0 bases and at J to 8 bases, leaving 2 bases not matched to a gene. CDR3 amino acids: CASSDSTSGSDEQFF. The CDR3 DNA reads TGTGCCAGCAGTGACTCGACTAGCGGGAGTGATGAGCAGTTCTTC.

This clone was counted a single time. V is TRBV19 and J is TRBJ2-5; D possibly corresponds to TRBD2 (6 bases). CDR3 length equals 13 residues. CDR1 LNHDA and CDR2 SQIVND come from the germline V gene (reference sequence). The V end lost 5 bases, the J end lost 5 bases, and 12 bases lay between the germline ends. CDR3 in amino acids: CASSAGSSETQYF. The CDR3 bases are TGTGCCAGTAGTGCCGGGAGCAGTGAGACCCAGTACTTC.

The V call is TRBV6-5, the J call TRBJ2-7, with 7 nucleotides matching TRBD2. V was pared by 5 bases and J by 7 bases, with 5 bases of the junction left unmatched. This CDR3 spans 12 amino acids. Germline lookup yields CDR1 MNHEY and CDR2 SVGAGI. The CDR3 nucleotides read TGTGCCAGCAGTCTAGGGCGGGGGGAGCAGTACTTC. This gives the protein CASSLGRGEQYF.

The chain has TRBV9 and TRBJ2-1, with D uncertain. Germline CDR1 reads SGDLS; CDR2 reads YYNGEE. Trimming took off 0 bases at V and 7 bases at J, with 8 bases between the two ends. The CDR3 runs to 13 residues. The CDR3 nucleotides read TGTGCCAGCAGCGTAGAAAACCAAAATGAGCAGTTCTTC. Translating gives CASSVENQNEQFF.